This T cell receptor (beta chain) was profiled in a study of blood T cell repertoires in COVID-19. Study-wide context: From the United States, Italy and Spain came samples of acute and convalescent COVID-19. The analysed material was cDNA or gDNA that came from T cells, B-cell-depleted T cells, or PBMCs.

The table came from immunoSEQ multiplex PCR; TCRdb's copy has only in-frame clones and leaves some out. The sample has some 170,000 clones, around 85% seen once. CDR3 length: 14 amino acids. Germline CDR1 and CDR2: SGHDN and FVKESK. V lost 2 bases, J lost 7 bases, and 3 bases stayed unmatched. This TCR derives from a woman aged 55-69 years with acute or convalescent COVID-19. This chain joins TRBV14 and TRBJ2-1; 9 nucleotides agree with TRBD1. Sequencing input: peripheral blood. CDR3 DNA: TGTGCCAGCAGCCAATTGACAGGGGGGAATGAGCAGTTCTTC. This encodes CASSQLTGGNEQFF. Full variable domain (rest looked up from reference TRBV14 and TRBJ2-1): EAGVTQFPSHSVIEKGQTVTLRCDPISGHDNLYWYRRVMGKEIKFLLHFVKESKQDESGMPNNRFLAERTGGTYSTLKVQPAELEDSGVYFCASSQLTGGNEQFFGPGTRLTVL.